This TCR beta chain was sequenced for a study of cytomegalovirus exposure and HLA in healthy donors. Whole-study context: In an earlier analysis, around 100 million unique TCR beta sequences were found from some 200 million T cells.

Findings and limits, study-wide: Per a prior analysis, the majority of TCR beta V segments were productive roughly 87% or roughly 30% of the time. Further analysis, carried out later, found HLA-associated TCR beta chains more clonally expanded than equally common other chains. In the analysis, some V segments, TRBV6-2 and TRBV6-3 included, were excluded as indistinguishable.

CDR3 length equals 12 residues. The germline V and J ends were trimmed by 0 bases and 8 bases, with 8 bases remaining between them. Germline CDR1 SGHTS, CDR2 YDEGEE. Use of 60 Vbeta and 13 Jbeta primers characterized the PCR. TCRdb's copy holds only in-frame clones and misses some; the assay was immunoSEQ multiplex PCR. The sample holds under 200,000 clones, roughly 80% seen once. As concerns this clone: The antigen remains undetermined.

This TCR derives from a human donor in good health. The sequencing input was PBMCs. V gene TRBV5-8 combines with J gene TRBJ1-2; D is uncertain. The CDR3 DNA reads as TGTGCCAGCAGCTTGGAAGTCCGGGGCTACACCTTC. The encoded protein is CASSLEVRGYTF.